The rows below give T cell receptor beta chains drawn from one sample of a study of blood T cells in healthy people across ages. TCRdb reprocessed the 5' RACE reads via MiXCR and lists one record per CDR3 protein. The table includes about 630,000 distinct CDR3 sequences, roughly 21% detected once. Material for sequencing was blood. Source of these receptors: a man between 70 and 80 years old in good health. Both conserved end residues are part of each CDR3. D genes are given only for firm matches. For some rows the clone size is stated as once, few or many, or as a class when expanded; others skip it.

CDR3 protein,CDR3 DNA,CDR3 length,J gene,clone size,D gene,V gene
CASSKRDRGPETQYF,TGTGCCAGCAGTAAACGGGACAGGGGGCCAGAGACCCAGTACTTC,15,TRBJ2-5,NA,TRBD1,TRBV12-3/TRBV12-4
CASSYNDRAGYF,TGTGCCAGCAGCTATAATGACAGGGCTGGATACTTC,12,TRBJ2-7,NA,TRBD1,TRBV12-3/TRBV12-4
CASSLREESYEQYF,TGTGCCAGCAGTTTACGGGAGGAGTCCTACGAGCAGTACTTC,14,TRBJ2-7,NA,TRBD2,TRBV12-3/TRBV12-4
CASSHGGQGAGGAFF,TGTGCCAGCAGTCATGGGGGACAGGGGGCAGGGGGAGCTTTCTTT,15,TRBJ1-1,NA,TRBD1,TRBV12-3/TRBV12-4
CASSQLPEGRAFF,TGTGCCAGCAGCCAACTTCCGGAGGGCAGAGCTTTCTTT,13,TRBJ1-1,NA,NA,TRBV3-1
CASSFIAGGNTGELFF,TGTGCCAGCAGCTTTATAGCGGGAGGGAACACCGGGGAGCTGTTTTTT,16,TRBJ2-2,NA,TRBD2,TRBV11-2
CASARGLAGGQETQYF,TGTGCCAGTGCACGGGGACTAGCGGGAGGACAAGAGACCCAGTACTTC,16,TRBJ2-5,few,TRBD2,TRBV6-1
CASSLGTPYSNQPQHF,TGTGCCAGCAGCCTCGGGACTCCTTATAGCAATCAGCCCCAGCATTTT,16,TRBJ1-5,NA,NA,TRBV7-6
CSARGTGGRVDTEAFF,TGCAGTGCTAGAGGGACAGGGGGCAGGGTTGACACTGAAGCTTTCTTT,16,TRBJ1-1,few,TRBD1,TRBV20-1
CASSYMEAYEQYF,TGTGCCAGCAGTTACATGGAGGCCTACGAGCAGTACTTC,13,TRBJ2-7,NA,NA,TRBV6-6
CASTPFRVNEQFF,TGTGCCAGCACCCCATTCAGGGTAAATGAGCAGTTCTTC,13,TRBJ2-1,few,NA,TRBV6-2/TRBV6-3
CASPPATGENSPLHF,TGTGCCAGCCCACCTGCGACAGGGGAAAATTCACCCCTCCACTTT,15,TRBJ1-6,NA,TRBD1,TRBV18
CASSLDASYNEQFF,TGCGCCAGCAGCTTGGATGCGTCCTACAATGAGCAGTTCTTC,14,TRBJ2-1,NA,NA,TRBV5-1
CSANAGGSANEQYF,TGCAGTGCTAACGCTGGCGGGAGCGCCAACGAGCAGTACTTC,14,TRBJ2-7,few,TRBD2,TRBV20-1
CASRRTSGSYEQYF,TGTGCCAGCAGACGGACTAGCGGGAGCTACGAGCAGTACTTC,14,TRBJ2-7,many,NA,TRBV21-1
CSAIDTGTSYEQYF,TGCAGTGCTATAGATACAGGAACCTCCTACGAGCAGTACTTC,14,TRBJ2-7,few,NA,TRBV20-1
CSARALGTTDTQYF,TGCAGTGCTAGAGCTCTAGGGACAACAGATACGCAGTATTTT,14,TRBJ2-3,NA,NA,TRBV20-1
CASSVGQAISYGQYF,TGTGCCAGCAGCGTAGGGCAGGCGATCTCCTACGGGCAGTACTTC,15,TRBJ2-7,few,NA,TRBV9
CSARAPGLVTSYEQYF,TGCAGTGCTAGAGCTCCGGGACTAGTTACGTCCTACGAGCAGTACTTC,16,TRBJ2-7,few,TRBD2,TRBV20-1
CASGLQGADTGELFF,TGCGCCAGCGGTCTTCAGGGGGCGGACACCGGGGAGCTGTTTTTT,15,TRBJ2-2,NA,TRBD1,TRBV5-1
CASSPDRPYNEQFF,TGCGCCAGCAGCCCTGATCGGCCCTACAATGAGCAGTTCTTC,14,TRBJ2-1,NA,NA,TRBV4-3
CASSTGPSDEQYF,TGTGCCAGCAGCACCGGGCCCTCCGACGAGCAGTACTTC,13,TRBJ2-7,many,NA,TRBV5-6
CASSQETSGRSGEQFF,TGTGCCAGCAGCCAAGAGACTAGCGGGAGATCAGGTGAGCAGTTCTTC,16,TRBJ2-1,NA,TRBD2,TRBV4-2
CASSKRQGPTEAFF,TGTGCCAGCAGCAAGAGACAGGGGCCCACTGAAGCTTTCTTT,14,TRBJ1-1,few,TRBD1,TRBV2
CASSPRLARSFSPYEQYF,TGTGCCAGCAGTCCAAGACTAGCGAGGAGCTTCAGCCCCTACGAGCAGTACTTC,18,TRBJ2-7,NA,TRBD2,TRBV27
CSERGPDEKLFF,TGCAGTGAGAGGGGTCCGGATGAAAAACTGTTTTTT,12,TRBJ1-4,few,NA,TRBV20-1
CSARGRAELGHGELFF,TGCAGTGCTAGAGGGAGAGCCGAACTAGGTCACGGGGAGCTGTTTTTT,16,TRBJ2-2,few,NA,TRBV20-1
CASSFRVSTDAQYF,TGTGCCAGCAGTTTCAGGGTTAGCACAGATGCGCAGTATTTT,14,TRBJ2-3,NA,NA,TRBV12-3/TRBV12-4
CASRHPTDTQYF,TGTGCCAGCAGGCACCCCACAGATACGCAGTATTTT,12,TRBJ2-3,NA,NA,TRBV28
CASILGYGSSYNEQFF,TGTGCCAGCATCCTTGGTTACGGGAGCTCCTACAATGAGCAGTTCTTC,16,TRBJ2-1,NA,NA,TRBV7-6
CSAGPGSSNEQFF,TGCAGTGCTGGCCCCGGGTCTTCCAATGAGCAGTTCTTC,13,TRBJ2-1,few,NA,TRBV20-1
CASRPDSLGSYEQYF,TGTGCCAGCAGACCTGACAGCCTGGGCTCCTACGAGCAGTACTTC,15,TRBJ2-7,few,NA,TRBV28
CASSNSWEADEQFF,TGTGCCAGTAGTAATTCGTGGGAGGCTGATGAGCAGTTCTTC,14,TRBJ2-1,once,NA,TRBV19
CASSLRSGGGTDTQYF,TGCGCCAGCAGCTTGAGGTCCGGAGGGGGTACAGATACGCAGTATTTT,16,TRBJ2-3,NA,NA,TRBV5-1
CASSEEAYRNTGANVLTF,TGTGCCAGCAGTGAAGAGGCCTACAGGAATACTGGGGCCAACGTCCTGACTTTC,18,TRBJ2-6,NA,NA,TRBV6-1
CASSAQGYGYTF,TGTGCCAGCAGTGCCCAGGGCTATGGCTACACCTTC,12,TRBJ1-2,few,NA,TRBV28
CNAEGQNNEKLFF,TGCAATGCTGAGGGACAGAATAATGAAAAACTGTTTTTT,13,TRBJ1-4,few,TRBD1,TRBV20-1